These T cell receptor beta chains were read from a single sample in a study of T cells in Graves' hyperthyroidism and ophthalmopathy. Each CDR3 protein is one row after TCRdb ran MiXCR on the multiplex PCR reads. The sample has more than 450,000 distinct CDR3 sequences, about 20% seen once; the top ten hold over 45%. The specimen was blood. The source is a man aged 35-49 years with Graves' ophthalmopathy. Both conserved end residues are part of each CDR3. The order of the fields is D gene, J gene, V gene, clone size, CDR3 protein, CDR3 DNA. The D gene is left open where the match is weak. Size values are once, few and many counts, or a class for expanded clones, and some rows have none.

d_gene: TRBD2
j_gene: TRBJ2-1
v_gene: TRBV19
abundance: -
CDR3aa: CASSGGSGVSNEQFF
CDR3nt: TGTGCCAGTAGTGGTGGTAGCGGGGTTTCCAATGAGCAGTTCTTC

d_gene: TRBD1
j_gene: TRBJ1-6
v_gene: TRBV19
abundance: -
CDR3aa: CASSQTGPPTWSNSPLHF
CDR3nt: TGTGCCAGCTCCCAGACAGGGCCACCGACCTGGTCAAATTCACCCCTCCACTTT

d_gene: -
j_gene: TRBJ1-5
v_gene: TRBV7-8
abundance: few
CDR3aa: CASSLGVGPNQPQHF
CDR3nt: TGTGCCAGCAGCTTAGGGGTCGGGCCCAATCAGCCCCAGCATTTT

d_gene: -
j_gene: TRBJ1-4
v_gene: TRBV12-3/TRBV12-4
abundance: -
CDR3aa: CASSPRRKAVANEKLFF
CDR3nt: TGTGCCAGCAGCCCTCGGAGAAAGGCGGTGGCTAATGAAAAACTGTTTTTT

d_gene: -
j_gene: TRBJ1-1
v_gene: TRBV12-3/TRBV12-4
abundance: few
CDR3aa: CASSLLPGRTPADTEAFF
CDR3nt: TGTGCCAGCAGTTTACTGCCGGGACGCACACCGGCGGACACTGAAGCTTTCTTT

d_gene: TRBD1
j_gene: TRBJ2-7
v_gene: TRBV29-1
abundance: -
CDR3aa: CSASGTGLSEQYF
CDR3nt: TGCAGCGCCTCCGGGACAGGGCTGTCCGAGCAGTACTTC

d_gene: TRBD1
j_gene: TRBJ2-1
v_gene: TRBV27
abundance: many
CDR3aa: CASSLLGQGIYNEQFF
CDR3nt: TGTGCCAGCAGTTTGCTGGGACAGGGAATATACAATGAGCAGTTCTTC

d_gene: TRBD2
j_gene: TRBJ2-3
v_gene: TRBV18
abundance: many
CDR3aa: CASSPLAGGPTDTQYF
CDR3nt: TGTGCCAGCTCACCCCTAGCGGGAGGGCCCACAGATACGCAGTATTTT

d_gene: -
j_gene: TRBJ2-1
v_gene: TRBV7-2
abundance: few
CDR3aa: CASSSKPYNEQFF
CDR3nt: TGTGCCAGCAGCTCCAAACCTTACAATGAGCAGTTCTTC

d_gene: -
j_gene: TRBJ1-5
v_gene: TRBV4-2
abundance: few
CDR3aa: CASSQGVGAGGNQPQHF
CDR3nt: TGTGCCAGCAGCCAAGGGGTAGGGGCAGGGGGCAATCAGCCCCAGCATTTT

d_gene: -
j_gene: TRBJ2-7
v_gene: TRBV27
abundance: few
CDR3aa: CASSSGPTGEQYF
CDR3nt: TGTGCCAGCAGTTCGGGCCCTACCGGAGAGCAGTACTTC

d_gene: -
j_gene: TRBJ1-1
v_gene: TRBV5-1
abundance: few
CDR3aa: CASSHQSGGAGGTEAFF
CDR3nt: TGCGCCAGCAGCCACCAAAGCGGGGGCGCGGGAGGCACTGAAGCTTTCTTT

d_gene: -
j_gene: TRBJ2-7
v_gene: TRBV2
abundance: many
CDR3aa: CASSLDGNEQYF
CDR3nt: TGTGCCAGCAGTCTTGACGGCAACGAGCAGTACTTC

d_gene: -
j_gene: TRBJ2-6
v_gene: TRBV5-1
abundance: -
CDR3aa: CASSLTPGANVLTF
CDR3nt: TGCGCCAGCAGCTTGACGCCCGGGGCCAACGTCCTGACTTTC

d_gene: -
j_gene: TRBJ2-7
v_gene: TRBV27
abundance: few
CDR3aa: CASIGFRGNEQYF
CDR3nt: TGTGCCAGCATTGGATTTAGAGGCAACGAGCAGTACTTC

d_gene: TRBD2
j_gene: TRBJ2-1
v_gene: TRBV6-1
abundance: -
CDR3aa: CASRTLGLPSSYNEQFF
CDR3nt: TGTGCCAGCAGAACTCTGGGACTACCCAGCTCCTACAATGAGCAGTTCTTC

d_gene: -
j_gene: TRBJ2-4
v_gene: TRBV2
abundance: -
CDR3aa: CASSEELEAKNIQYF
CDR3nt: TGTGCCAGCAGTGAAGAGCTGGAAGCCAAAAACATTCAGTACTTC

d_gene: -
j_gene: TRBJ2-7
v_gene: TRBV18
abundance: few
CDR3aa: CASSPRLGTEQYF
CDR3nt: TGTGCCAGCTCACCACGTCTAGGCACCGAGCAGTACTTC

d_gene: -
j_gene: TRBJ2-2
v_gene: TRBV4-2
abundance: -
CDR3aa: CASSPPGPDGELFF
CDR3nt: TGTGCCAGCAGCCCCCCCGGCCCGGACGGGGAGCTGTTTTTT

d_gene: -
j_gene: TRBJ1-5
v_gene: TRBV2
abundance: many
CDR3aa: CASSEYVPYSNQPQHF
CDR3nt: TGTGCCAGCAGTGAATATGTCCCATATAGCAATCAGCCCCAGCATTTT

d_gene: TRBD2
j_gene: TRBJ2-1
v_gene: TRBV13
abundance: few
CDR3aa: CASSSAGTSANNEQFF
CDR3nt: TGTGCCAGCAGCTCAGCCGGGACTAGTGCGAACAATGAGCAGTTCTTC

d_gene: -
j_gene: TRBJ2-7
v_gene: TRBV28
abundance: many
CDR3aa: CASSPVVGGYEQYF
CDR3nt: TGTGCCAGCAGTCCGGTAGTGGGGGGATACGAGCAGTACTTC

d_gene: -
j_gene: TRBJ1-5
v_gene: TRBV6-1
abundance: many
CDR3aa: CASSGMLRVGGNQPQHF
CDR3nt: TGTGCCAGCAGTGGAATGCTCAGGGTGGGCGGCAATCAGCCCCAGCATTTT

d_gene: -
j_gene: TRBJ2-5
v_gene: TRBV5-4
abundance: few
CDR3aa: CASSLETGILQETQYF
CDR3nt: TGTGCCAGCAGCTTGGAAACAGGGATCCTCCAAGAGACCCAGTACTTC

d_gene: -
j_gene: TRBJ2-7
v_gene: TRBV11-2
abundance: -
CDR3aa: CASSLNSASYEQYF
CDR3nt: TGTGCCAGCAGCTTAAATTCAGCCTCCTACGAGCAGTACTTC

d_gene: TRBD2
j_gene: TRBJ2-3
v_gene: TRBV6-5
abundance: few
CDR3aa: CASSYLRTSGSSDTQYF
CDR3nt: TGTGCCAGCAGTTACCTCCGGACTAGCGGGAGTTCAGATACGCAGTATTTT

d_gene: TRBD2
j_gene: TRBJ2-1
v_gene: TRBV11-2
abundance: many
CDR3aa: CASRPLAGGYNEQFF
CDR3nt: TGTGCCAGCAGGCCGCTAGCGGGAGGATACAATGAGCAGTTCTTC

d_gene: -
j_gene: TRBJ2-1
v_gene: TRBV11-3
abundance: -
CDR3aa: CASSPGTGEGYNEQFF
CDR3nt: TGTGCCAGCAGCCCGGGGACGGGAGAGGGCTACAATGAGCAGTTCTTC

d_gene: -
j_gene: TRBJ2-7
v_gene: TRBV9
abundance: -
CDR3aa: CASSVGGTDSSYEQYF
CDR3nt: TGTGCCAGCAGCGTAGGGGGGACCGACAGCTCCTACGAGCAGTACTTC

d_gene: -
j_gene: TRBJ1-2
v_gene: TRBV30
abundance: -
CDR3aa: CAWGPRNYGYTF
CDR3nt: TGTGCCTGGGGCCCGCGGAACTATGGCTACACCTTC

d_gene: -
j_gene: TRBJ1-1
v_gene: TRBV30
abundance: -
CDR3aa: CAWSVGGPGAFF
CDR3nt: TGTGCCTGGAGTGTGGGAGGGCCGGGGGCTTTCTTT

d_gene: -
j_gene: TRBJ1-1
v_gene: TRBV5-8
abundance: many
CDR3aa: CASSLSTAVSEAFF
CDR3nt: TGTGCCAGCAGCTTGTCAACGGCGGTATCTGAAGCTTTCTTT

d_gene: TRBD1
j_gene: TRBJ2-5
v_gene: TRBV20-1
abundance: -
CDR3aa: CSAQGTPDQYF
CDR3nt: TGCAGTGCACAGGGGACACCGGACCAGTACTTC

d_gene: -
j_gene: TRBJ1-6
v_gene: TRBV20-1
abundance: many
CDR3aa: CSARALGNLRNSPLHF
CDR3nt: TGCAGTGCTAGGGCCCTGGGAAATCTGAGGAATTCACCCCTCCACTTT

d_gene: -
j_gene: TRBJ2-1
v_gene: TRBV28
abundance: many
CDR3aa: CASSSEGVFGLEQFF
CDR3nt: TGTGCCAGCAGTTCGGAGGGGGTCTTCGGTTTAGAGCAGTTCTTC

d_gene: -
j_gene: TRBJ2-7
v_gene: TRBV7-9
abundance: -
CDR3aa: CASSFTGASYEQYF
CDR3nt: TGTGCCAGCAGCTTTACTGGGGCGTCCTACGAGCAGTACTTC

d_gene: TRBD2
j_gene: TRBJ2-3
v_gene: TRBV2
abundance: -
CDR3aa: CASLTEGRGTDMQYF
CDR3nt: TGTGCCAGCCTAACGGAAGGGAGGGGCACAGATATGCAGTATTTT

d_gene: -
j_gene: TRBJ2-1
v_gene: TRBV14
abundance: -
CDR3aa: CASSPQGMISIEQFF
CDR3nt: TGTGCCAGCAGCCCTCAAGGTATGATCTCAATTGAGCAGTTCTTC

d_gene: TRBD1
j_gene: TRBJ2-1
v_gene: TRBV28
abundance: few
CDR3aa: CASSTLVVRPGQGSSSYNEQFF
CDR3nt: TGTGCCAGCAGTACACTCGTCGTGCGTCCGGGACAGGGCTCCAGCTCCTACAATGAGCAGTTCTTC

d_gene: -
j_gene: TRBJ2-7
v_gene: TRBV7-9
abundance: few
CDR3aa: CASSFRDKYEQYF
CDR3nt: TGTGCCAGCAGCTTCCGGGACAAGTACGAGCAGTACTTC

d_gene: TRBD2
j_gene: TRBJ2-5
v_gene: TRBV3-1
abundance: many
CDR3aa: CASSQGRTSGGQETQYF
CDR3nt: TGTGCCAGCAGCCAAGGGAGGACTAGCGGGGGCCAAGAGACCCAGTACTTC

d_gene: -
j_gene: TRBJ2-5
v_gene: TRBV20-1
abundance: -
CDR3aa: CSASPPDRRASYF
CDR3nt: TGCAGTGCTAGCCCTCCCGACCGGCGTGCTTCGTACTTC

d_gene: -
j_gene: TRBJ2-2
v_gene: TRBV30
abundance: -
CDR3aa: CAWTLGALGNTGELFF
CDR3nt: TGTGCCTGGACCCTCGGAGCCCTCGGGAACACCGGGGAGCTGTTTTTT

d_gene: -
j_gene: TRBJ2-5
v_gene: TRBV2
abundance: many
CDR3aa: CATPERSAGRETQYF
CDR3nt: TGTGCCACCCCGGAGAGGTCAGCGGGTCGCGAGACCCAGTACTTC

d_gene: -
j_gene: TRBJ2-7
v_gene: TRBV7-9
abundance: many
CDR3aa: CASTEPTRVYEQYF
CDR3nt: TGTGCCAGCACCGAACCCACTAGGGTCTACGAGCAGTACTTC

d_gene: -
j_gene: TRBJ2-3
v_gene: TRBV20-1
abundance: many
CDR3aa: CSARREITDTQYF
CDR3nt: TGCAGTGCTAGGAGGGAGATCACAGATACGCAGTATTTT

d_gene: -
j_gene: TRBJ2-2
v_gene: TRBV29-1
abundance: -
CDR3aa: CSVRTGPIGTGELFF
CDR3nt: TGCAGCGTTCGCACGGGACCCATAGGAACCGGGGAGCTGTTTTTT

d_gene: TRBD1
j_gene: TRBJ1-5
v_gene: TRBV6-5
abundance: many
CDR3aa: CASSYRQGRWTQHF
CDR3nt: TGTGCCAGCAGTTACCGACAGGGCCGTTGGACCCAGCATTTT

d_gene: TRBD2
j_gene: TRBJ2-2
v_gene: TRBV28
abundance: -
CDR3aa: CASSLRLAGSNTGELFF
CDR3nt: TGTGCCAGCAGTTTGCGACTAGCGGGATCGAACACCGGGGAGCTGTTTTTT

d_gene: -
j_gene: TRBJ2-1
v_gene: TRBV20-1
abundance: few
CDR3aa: CSARDSQSTYNEQFF
CDR3nt: TGCAGTGCTAGAGATAGCCAGTCTACCTACAATGAGCAGTTCTTC

d_gene: -
j_gene: TRBJ2-5
v_gene: TRBV28
abundance: many
CDR3aa: CASSLQGFETQYF
CDR3nt: TGTGCCAGCAGTTTACAGGGATTTGAGACCCAGTACTTC